Sequencing of this T cell receptor (beta chain) was carried out in a study of blood T cell repertoires in COVID-19. Study information: The United States, Italy and Spain supplied acute and convalescent COVID-19 samples. The cDNA or gDNA used as material had been derived from T cells, B-cell-depleted T cells, or PBMCs.

Germline assignment: CDR1 MGHRA and CDR2 YSYEKL. This CDR3 contains 13 residues. Trimming pared 9 bases from V and 0 bases from J, leaving 10 bases between. As handled by the study authors: Estimates of nucleated cell counts were drawn from the amplification of reference gene primers. Assay used: immunoSEQ multiplex PCR; TCRdb lists only in-frame clones, some missing. That table gives V, J and clone size, and the DNA gave D and trimming. The sample records 150,000 to 200,000 clones, around 88% being singletons. V and J are TRBV4-1 and TRBJ2-3; weak D call: TRBD2 (6 bases). The source material was peripheral blood. The sequence derives from a woman between 70 and 85 years old who had recovered from COVID-19. The CDR3 loop is CASRGTSTDTQYF. CDR3 DNA sequence: TGCGCCAGTCGAGGGACTAGCACAGATACGCAGTATTTT.